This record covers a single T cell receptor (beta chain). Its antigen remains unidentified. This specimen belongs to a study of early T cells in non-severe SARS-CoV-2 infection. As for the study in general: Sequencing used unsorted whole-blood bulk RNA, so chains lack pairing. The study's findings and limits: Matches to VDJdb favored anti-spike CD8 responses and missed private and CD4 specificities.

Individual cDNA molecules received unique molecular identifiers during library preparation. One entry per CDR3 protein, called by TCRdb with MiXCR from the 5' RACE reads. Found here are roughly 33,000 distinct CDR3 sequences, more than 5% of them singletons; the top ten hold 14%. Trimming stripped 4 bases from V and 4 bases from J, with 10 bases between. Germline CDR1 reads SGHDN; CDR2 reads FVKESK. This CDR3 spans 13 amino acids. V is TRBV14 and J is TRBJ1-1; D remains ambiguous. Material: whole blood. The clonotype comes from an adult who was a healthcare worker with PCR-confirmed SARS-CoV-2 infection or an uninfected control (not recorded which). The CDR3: CASSPLVGTEAFF. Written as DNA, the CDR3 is TGTGCCAGCAGCCCACTTGTCGGCACTGAAGCTTTCTTT. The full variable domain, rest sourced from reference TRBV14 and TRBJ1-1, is EAGVTQFPSHSVIEKGQTVTLRCDPISGHDNLYWYRRVMGKEIKFLLHFVKESKQDESGMPNNRFLAERTGGTYSTLKVQPAELEDSGVYFCASSPLVGTEAFFGQGTRLTVV.